These T cell receptor beta chains were read from a single sample in a study of shared clonotypes between healthy human individuals. Clones were read by immunoSEQ multiplex PCR, and TCRdb kept only the in-frame ones, dropping some. The repertoire includes about 2.3 million clones, approximately 95% of them detected once, and under 0.45% sits in the top ten. Sequencing was done on a sample of naive CD4+ T cells from PBMCs. These receptors came from a man between 18 and 35 years old in good health. Some clones in this sample may be carry-over from other donors' samples. Both conserved end residues are part of each CDR3. Each record gives: J gene, clone size, V gene, D gene, CDR3 DNA, CDR3 protein. D genes are given only for firm matches. Clone size, where shown, is once, few, many, or a class for clones that have expanded.

>TRBJ2-5|once|TRBV14|NA
TGTGCCAGCAGCCAAGGACCCTGGGAGACCCAGTACTTC
CASSQGPWETQYF
>TRBJ2-3|NA|TRBV10-1|TRBD2
TGCGCCAGCAGTACGGGACTAGCGGGGATCACAGATACGCAGTATTTT
CASSTGLAGITDTQYF
>TRBJ2-5|NA|TRBV30|NA
TGTGCCTGGAGTGTGGGTTTGCTAGAGACCCAGTACTTC
CAWSVGLLETQYF
>TRBJ2-7|NA|TRBV5-5|TRBD1
TGTGCCAGCAGCGGTACAGGGGGCCTCTACGAGCAGTACTTC
CASSGTGGLYEQYF
>TRBJ1-1|NA|TRBV5-6|NA
TGTGCCAGCAGCTCGGGGCCAACTGAAGCTTTCTTT
CASSSGPTEAFF
>TRBJ2-1|NA|TRBV9|TRBD2
TGTGCCAGCAGCACGGGACTAGCGGGATACAATGAGCAGTTCTTC
CASSTGLAGYNEQFF
>TRBJ2-7|NA|TRBV7-2|TRBD1
TGTGCCAGCAGCCAGGGACAGGGGGCGTACGAGCAGTACTTC
CASSQGQGAYEQYF
>TRBJ1-5|NA|TRBV28|TRBD1
TGTGCCAGCAGACCCCGGGACAGGGGCATTCAGCCCCAGCATTTT
CASRPRDRGIQPQHF
>TRBJ1-3|NA|TRBV6-1|NA
TGTGCCAGCAGTACGCCGGACAGCACCAACACCATATATTTT
CASSTPDSTNTIYF
>TRBJ2-5|NA|TRBV5-8|NA
TGTGCCAGCACATCCAGGGTTTTCGTTCAGACCCAGTACTTC
CASTSRVFVQTQYF
>TRBJ1-6|NA|TRBV7-6|NA
TGTGCCAGCAGCTTATCTGGTGGCCCGAGCTCCTATAATTCACCCCTCCACTTT
CASSLSGGPSSYNSPLHF
>TRBJ2-1|NA|TRBV27|TRBD2
TGTGCCAGCAGCAGACTAGCGGCCGACAATGAGCAGTTCTTC
CASSRLAADNEQFF
>TRBJ2-3|NA|TRBV28|NA
TGTGCCAGCAGCAGCCCGGGGACAGATACGCAGTATTTT
CASSSPGTDTQYF
>TRBJ1-5|NA|TRBV28|NA
TGTGCCAGCAGTTATGACGGAGGAAGCCATCAGCCCCAGCATTTT
CASSYDGGSHQPQHF
>TRBJ1-3|NA|TRBV5-4|NA
TGTGCCAGCAGCTTCAATCCGCGCTCTGGAAACACCATATATTTT
CASSFNPRSGNTIYF
>TRBJ2-2|NA|TRBV28|NA
TGTGCCAGCAGTTTAATAGCGTTGACCGGGGAGCTGTTTTTT
CASSLIALTGELFF
>TRBJ2-3|NA|TRBV29-1|TRBD2
TGCAGCGGGGGACTAGCGGGAGCCACAGATACGCAGTATTTT
CSGGLAGATDTQYF
>TRBJ2-1|NA|TRBV7-3|TRBD2
TGTGCCAGCAGCTTAAGTGTGGCTAGCGGCAATGATGAGCAGTTCTTC
CASSLSVASGNDEQFF
>TRBJ2-1|NA|TRBV9|NA
TGTGCCAGCAGCGTAGGACCTGCCTCCTACAATGAGCAGTTCTTC
CASSVGPASYNEQFF
>TRBJ1-1|NA|TRBV7-9|NA
TGTGCCAGCAGCTTTAGGTCGAACACTGAAGCTTTCTTT
CASSFRSNTEAFF
>TRBJ2-3|NA|TRBV6-5|NA
TGTGCCAGCAGCCGCCGTCTAAGAGGCACAGATACGCAGTATTTT
CASSRRLRGTDTQYF
>TRBJ1-1|NA|TRBV6-5|TRBD1
TGTGCCAGCAGTTCCCGGGGACAGGGGATCACTGAAGCTTTCTTT
CASSSRGQGITEAFF
>TRBJ1-5|NA|TRBV6-1|NA
TGTGCCAGCAGTCAAGGGGGCAATCAGCCCCAGCATTTT
CASSQGGNQPQHF
>TRBJ2-7|NA|TRBV28|NA
TGTGCCAGCAGTTTGTCGGGCGGGGGCTTGTACGAGCAGTACTTC
CASSLSGGGLYEQYF
>TRBJ2-7|NA|TRBV27|NA
TGTGCCAGCAGTTTACGGCAACAGGGACTGGAGCAGTACTTC
CASSLRQQGLEQYF
>TRBJ2-7|once|TRBV25-1|NA
TGTGCCAGCAGCAAGGGGGCGGGAGCCTACGAGCAGTACTTC
CASSKGAGAYEQYF
>TRBJ2-5|NA|TRBV12-5|NA
TGTGCTAGTGGTTTGGAACCGAACCAGGGAGAGACCCAGTACTTC
CASGLEPNQGETQYF
>TRBJ1-1|NA|TRBV7-9|NA
TGTGCCAGCAGCTTAGTCCAAGAAGCTTTCTTT
CASSLVQEAFF
>TRBJ2-2|NA|TRBV27|NA
TGTGCCAGCAGTTCCCTACAGGGTTCCGGGGAGCTGTTTTTT
CASSSLQGSGELFF
>TRBJ2-7|once|TRBV7-2|TRBD1
TGTGCCAGCAGCTCAAGACAGGGAACGGGAGAGCAGTACTTC
CASSSRQGTGEQYF
>TRBJ2-2|NA|TRBV5-1|NA
TGCGCCAGCAGCTTACAGGGATCGGGGACCGGGGAGCTGTTTTTT
CASSLQGSGTGELFF
>TRBJ2-1|NA|TRBV5-1|NA
TGCGCCAGCAGCTTGTCTTCGGGACCAATCTACAATGAGCAGTTCTTC
CASSLSSGPIYNEQFF
>TRBJ2-7|NA|TRBV6-1|TRBD2
TGTGCCACCTTTCGACTAGCGGGAACCTACGAGCAGTACTTC
CATFRLAGTYEQYF